These T cell receptor beta chains were read from a single sample in a study of cytotoxic CD8 clonotypes in ibrutinib-treated CLL. Clones were read by immunoSEQ multiplex PCR, and TCRdb kept only the in-frame ones, dropping some. This sample has fewer than 30,000 clones; around 69% occur once, and the top ten carry approximately 50%. Source: PBMCs, taken at disease progression, from a patient treated with ibrutinib. All receptors derive from a human donor with chronic lymphocytic leukemia. Both conserved end residues are part of each CDR3. Each record gives: J gene, clone size, D gene, V gene, CDR3 DNA, CDR3 protein. A D gene is named only where the DNA matches it firmly. Clone size is stated in some rows and not others, as once, few, many or a class when expanded.

>TRBJ2-6|NA|TRBD1|TRBV6-5
TGTGCCAGCAGTTACAGGGACAGCTTTTTCAACGTCCTGACTTTC
CASSYRDSFFNVLTF
>TRBJ1-6|NA|NA|TRBV27
TGTGCCAGCAGTTTAATTGGGGGACTGCATAATTCACCCCTCCACTTT
CASSLIGGLHNSPLHF
>TRBJ2-2|NA|TRBD2|TRBV5-4
TGTGCCAGCAGCCGGGGGACTAGCGGAAACACCGGGGAGCTGTTTTTT
CASSRGTSGNTGELFF
>TRBJ1-2|NA|NA|TRBV7-9
TGTGCCAGCAGCTTAAGGGGGGCTAACTATGGCTACACCTTC
CASSLRGANYGYTF
>TRBJ1-4|NA|NA|TRBV4-1
TGCGCCAGCAGCCAAAGTCCGGGACAAGGGGAAAAACTGTTTTTT
CASSQSPGQGEKLFF
>TRBJ1-2|NA|NA|TRBV13
TGTGCCAGCAGCTTAGGGGAGGGACCTTCCAAGTATGGCTACACCTTC
CASSLGEGPSKYGYTF
>TRBJ1-1|NA|TRBD1|TRBV9
TGTGCCAGCAGCATGACAGGGGCCGGGGACACTGAAGCTTTCTTT
CASSMTGAGDTEAFF
>TRBJ1-5|NA|NA|TRBV19
TGTGCCAGTACCCCATGGGGACCCGGGCCCAATCAGCCCCAGCATTTT
CASTPWGPGPNQPQHF
>TRBJ2-1|NA|TRBD1|TRBV5-6
TGTGCCAGCAGCTTGCCAGGGGGCTATTACAATGAGCAGTTCTTC
CASSLPGGYYNEQFF
>TRBJ2-7|NA|TRBD1|TRBV2
TGTGCCAGCACCCCCGGGACAGGGAGCTACGAGCAGTACTTC
CASTPGTGSYEQYF
>TRBJ1-1|NA|NA|TRBV30
TGTGCCTGGAGTCGCTCCAGGGGTCAAACTGAAGCTTTCTTT
CAWSRSRGQTEAFF
>TRBJ1-2|NA|NA|TRBV29-1
TGCACCGATTTTGGGGGGGCTGGCTACACCTTC
CTDFGGAGYTF
>TRBJ1-5|few|TRBD1|TRBV27
TGTGCCAGCAGAGCGCAGGGGGCGCTGAGCAATCAGCCCCAGCATTTT
CASRAQGALSNQPQHF
>TRBJ2-4|few|TRBD1|TRBV14
TGTGCCAGCAGCCAAGATGATTGGACAGGGGGCAGCGTCATTCAGTACTTC
CASSQDDWTGGSVIQYF
>TRBJ2-5|NA|NA|TRBV6-1
TGTGCCACTCGACGGGAAGAGACCCAGTACTTC
CATRREETQYF
>TRBJ1-1|few|TRBD1|TRBV7-9
TGTGCCAGCAGCGACAGGGGGCTTGAAGCTTTCTTT
CASSDRGLEAFF
>TRBJ2-7|NA|TRBD1|TRBV11-3
TGTGCCAGCAGCACGTCGCGGCAGGGGGCGATTTCCTACGAGCAGTACTTC
CASSTSRQGAISYEQYF
>TRBJ1-1|NA|NA|TRBV12-5
TGTGCTAGTGGGCAGGGGTTCTTT
CASGQGFF
>TRBJ1-1|few|NA|TRBV14
TGTGCCAGCAGAGTAGGTAGGAACACTGAAGCTTTCTTT
CASRVGRNTEAFF
>TRBJ1-3|NA|NA|TRBV19
TGTGCCAGTACCGGGCGTGGAAACACCATATATTTT
CASTGRGNTIYF
>TRBJ1-6|NA|NA|TRBV27
TGTGCCAGCAGTTGGGAGAGGTATAATTCACCCCTCCACTTT
CASSWERYNSPLHF
>TRBJ1-2|NA|TRBD1|TRBV6-5
TGTGCCAGCAGTTACTCATATCCAGGGGGCGATTCTGGCTACACCTTC
CASSYSYPGGDSGYTF
>TRBJ2-2|NA|TRBD2|TRBV7-7
TGTGCCAGCAGCCCAGGGCTAGCGGGGGGGCTGACCGGGGAGCTGTTTTTT
CASSPGLAGGLTGELFF
>TRBJ1-6|few|NA|TRBV11-1
TGTGCCAGCAGCTTAGTCTCGGGGAAGTCACCCCTCCACTTT
CASSLVSGKSPLHF
>TRBJ2-3|once|NA|TRBV9
TGTGCCAGCAGCGTAGATGCAGATACGCAGTATTTT
CASSVDADTQYF
>TRBJ2-1|NA|NA|TRBV19
TGTGCCAGTAGTCCTGGAGGGTCCAATGAGCAGTTCTTC
CASSPGGSNEQFF
>TRBJ1-3|NA|TRBD1|TRBV9
TGTGCCAGCAGCCCCCACACAACAGGGGAAGGTGGAAACACCATATATTTT
CASSPHTTGEGGNTIYF
>TRBJ2-6|NA|NA|TRBV4-2
TGTGCCAGCAGCGGGGGGCTAGGGGCCAACGTCCTGACTTTC
CASSGGLGANVLTF
>TRBJ1-1|few|TRBD1|TRBV6-6
TGTGCCAGCAGCCCGGACAGGATGGGGACTGAAGCTTTCTTT
CASSPDRMGTEAFF
>TRBJ2-5|NA|NA|TRBV9
TGTGCCATAGGCGAATGGGGAGAGACCCAGTACTTC
CAIGEWGETQYF
>TRBJ1-2|few|NA|TRBV6-7
TGTGCCAGCAGCTACCAGCATTACCCTTTCACAGGGCGGCATGGCTACACCTTC
CASSYQHYPFTGRHGYTF
>TRBJ2-7|NA|NA|TRBV4-2
TGTGCCAGCAGCCAAGCATCAGGGCACTACGAGCAGTACTTC
CASSQASGHYEQYF
>TRBJ2-5|many|TRBD2|TRBV30
TGTGCCTGGAGCCTTCCTAGCGGGGGCCGAGAGACCCAGTACTTC
CAWSLPSGGRETQYF
>TRBJ1-1|NA|NA|TRBV4-3
TGCGCCAGCAGCCAAGATCGAGGGGACACTGAAGCTTTCTTT
CASSQDRGDTEAFF
>TRBJ2-7|NA|TRBD2|TRBV7-9
TGTGCCAGCAGCCCCATGGGCCTAGCGGACTACGAGCAGTACTTC
CASSPMGLADYEQYF
>TRBJ2-5|NA|TRBD1|TRBV6-1
TGTGCCAGCAGGGGGGACAGGGGACGTCCGGAGACCCAGTACTTC
CASRGDRGRPETQYF
>TRBJ1-1|few|NA|TRBV6-1
TGTGCCAGCCAACAGGTTGAAGCTTTCTTT
CASQQVEAFF
>TRBJ2-1|NA|NA|TRBV6-1
TGTGCCAGCAGTTCCGGGACTCCCATCAATGAGCAGTTCTTC
CASSSGTPINEQFF
>TRBJ1-4|NA|TRBD1|TRBV27
TGTGCCAGCAGTTCGGGACAGGGATTCAGCGAAAAACTGTTTTTT
CASSSGQGFSEKLFF
>TRBJ1-1|NA|TRBD1|TRBV9
TGCGCCAGCAGCTATCCGGGACAGGGGTTCACTGAAGCTTTCTTT
CASSYPGQGFTEAFF
>TRBJ2-5|few|TRBD2|TRBV6-5
TGTGCCAGCAGTTCCTGGGGGGGAGAGACCCAGTACTTC
CASSSWGGETQYF
>TRBJ1-4|NA|NA|TRBV11-2
TGTGCCAGCAGCTTCGTAAATGATGAAAAACTGTTTTTT
CASSFVNDEKLFF
>TRBJ2-5|few|TRBD2|TRBV9
TGTGCCAGCAGCGTACTAGCGGGGCGAGAGACCCAGTACTTC
CASSVLAGRETQYF
>TRBJ2-4|once|NA|TRBV2
TGTGCCAGCACAAGACAGGCCAACATTCAGTACTTC
CASTRQANIQYF
>TRBJ2-2|NA|NA|TRBV6-6
TGTGCCAGCAGCCCTCGGCGGGGACACACCGGGGAGCTGTTTTTT
CASSPRRGHTGELFF